A single sample is the source of the 20 T cell receptor beta chains below, sequenced in a study of cytomegalovirus exposure and HLA in healthy donors (dated by TCRdb to about 2017). Library construction relied on the immunoSEQ multiplex PCR assay. For the multiplex PCR, a mixture combining 60 forward primers for TCR Vbeta segments and 13 reverse primers for TCR Jbeta segments was used. The table was pulled from immuneACCESS by TCRdb, which kept in-frame rearrangements only. Such tables lose some clones; where checked, under half of the loss comes from unresolved V genes, and the rest has no known cause. The sample contains about 140,000 clones, roughly 77% of them found a single time. Clones ranked in the top ten supply around 10% of the sample. Sequencing was carried out using PBMCs. The receptors were sampled from a man aged 18 to 29 in good health and CMV-seropositive.

As concerns this clone: A junction end diverges from the germline sequence, so it may reflect a read error. The genes are TRBV25-1 and TRBJ2-3, with a weak D call TRBD2 (5 bases). This CDR3 spans 16 amino acids. CDR1 is MGHDK and CDR2 is SYGVNS in the germline V gene. The DNA for the CDR3 is TGTGCCGGCAGTGAATTCGGGGAGTTTAGCACAGATACGCAGTATTTT. Protein product: CAGSEFGEFSTDTQYF.

There are a few counts of this clone. The CDR3 here is CASNAGALGAEAFF. The CDR3, as DNA: TGTGCCAGCAATGCGGGAGCGCTGGGCGCTGAAGCTTTCTTT. The chain carries TRBV28 and TRBJ1-1; no reliable D call. Germline assignment: CDR1 MDHEN and CDR2 SYDVKM. V gave up 7 bases and J gave up 6 bases, with 18 bases separating them. This CDR3 spans 14 amino acids.

This chain links TRBV7-9 with TRBJ1-2, with 8 nucleotides matching TRBD1. CDR3 length equals 15 residues. Germline CDR1 and CDR2: SEHNR and FQNEAQ (reference sequence). J was trimmed by 7 bases and V by 4 bases; bases with no gene match: 11. CDR3 region: CASSSWTGRGGGYTF. The CDR3 nucleotides read TGTGCCAGCAGCTCCTGGACAGGGAGGGGGGGTGGCTACACCTTC.

V usage is TRBV27 and J usage is TRBJ2-3; tentatively, D is TRBD2 (6 bases). Germline CDR1 MNHEY, CDR2 SMNVEV (reference sequence). With 6 bases removed from V and 4 bases from J, the gap between germline ends came to 11 bases. The CDR3 has 13 amino acids. The CDR3 here is CASRAGRSDTQYF. CDR3 DNA: TGTGCCAGCAGGGCAGGGAGGTCAGATACGCAGTATTTT.

V is TRBV5-8 and J is TRBJ1-2; no definite D call. Trimming stripped 9 bases from V and 3 bases from J, with 12 bases between. Germline V gene lookup returns CDR1 SGHTS and CDR2 YDEGEE. This CDR3 has 12 residues. The CDR3 here is CAMRGSYYGYTF. CDR3 DNA: TGTGCCATGCGGGGTTCCTACTATGGCTACACCTTC.

The chain combines TRBV27 with TRBJ2-7; D not certain. This CDR3 comprises 14 residues. V was shortened by 5 bases and J by 2 bases, with 13 bases between the two germline ends. Germline V gene lookup returns CDR1 MNHEY and CDR2 SMNVEV (reference sequence). The CDR3 DNA follows: TGTGCCAGCAGTCCCCACGCGTCTACCTACGAGCAGTACTTC. Encoded protein: CASSPHASTYEQYF.

The V call is TRBV5-1, the J call TRBJ2-5, with a possible D match to TRBD2 (5 bases). Trimming shortened V by 4 bases and J by 3 bases, and 22 bases separated the two germline ends. This CDR3 has 17 residues. Per the germline V gene, CDR1 is SGHRS and CDR2 is YFSETQ. The CDR3 protein is CASSPVPAVVEEETQYF. The CDR3 bases are TGCGCCAGCAGCCCGGTACCGGCGGTGGTGGAGGAAGAGACCCAGTACTTC. The whole variable domain, remainder taken from reference TRBV5-1 and TRBJ2-5, is KAGVTQTPRYLIKTRGQQVTLSCSPISGHRSVSWYQQTPGQGLQFLFEYFSETQRNKGNFPGRFSGRQFSNSRSEMNVSTLELGDSALYLCASSPVPAVVEEETQYFGPGTRLLVL.

V gene TRBV6-4 combines with J gene TRBJ1-1; D uncertain. The V and J ends lost 6 bases and 0 bases respectively, with 8 bases between them. Germline V CDR1 and CDR2: MRHNA, SNTAGT. This CDR3 contains 13 residues. CDR3 DNA: TGTGCCAGCAGACAGAGGGTGAACACTGAAGCTTTCTTT. Translation: CASRQRVNTEAFF.

The chain couples TRBV7-9 to TRBJ2-5; TRBD1 aligns across 7 bases. Losses at the gene ends were 3 bases for V and 5 bases for J; bases not matched to a gene: 3. This CDR3 is built from 13 residues. CDR1 is SEHNR, CDR2 FQNEAQ, per germline (reference sequence). The DNA of the CDR3 is TGTGCCAGCAGCTTCCCCAGGGGGGAGACCCAGTACTTC. Translating gives CASSFPRGETQYF.

This clone came up a few times. CDR3 residues: CASSFTGTSAYEQYF. The DNA for the CDR3 is TGTGCCAGCAGCTTCACCGGGACATCGGCCTACGAGCAGTACTTC. The chain has TRBV7-9 and TRBJ2-7, with D possibly TRBD1 on 6 matching bases. CDR3 length: 15 amino acids. The V and J ends lost 3 bases and 2 bases respectively, with 14 bases between them. CDR1 and CDR2 from the germline V gene are SEHNR and FQNEAQ (reference sequence).

The chain employs TRBV28 and TRBJ2-7, with 7 bases identical to TRBD2. The germline CDR1 and CDR2 sequences are MDHEN and SYDVKM. V was pared by 4 bases and J by 2 bases, with 11 bases of the junction left unmatched. CDR3 length: 16 amino acids. Here the CDR3 DNA reads TGTGCCAGCAGTTCACCGGGGGGTAGTCTGCCCTACGAGCAGTACTTC. This codes for CASSSPGGSLPYEQYF.

This chain links TRBV9 with TRBJ2-5; 13 positions agree with TRBD2. Trimming cost V 0 bases and J 9 bases; bases outside gene matches: 8. This CDR3 contains 16 residues. CDR1 and CDR2 (germline): SGDLS, YYNGEE. As DNA, the CDR3 is TGTGCCAGCAGCGTAGAGGGACTAGCGGGACGTGGGGCCCAGTACTTC. It codes for CASSVEGLAGRGAQYF. Full variable domain (missing parts from reference TRBV9 and TRBJ2-5): DSGVTQTPKHLITATGQRVTLRCSPRSGDLSVYWYQQSLDQGLQFLIQYYNGEERAKGNILERFSAQQFPDLHSELNLSSLELGDSALYFCASSVEGLAGRGAQYFGPGTRLLVL.

V gene TRBV7-9 combines with J gene TRBJ2-7; 11 positions agree with TRBD2. Germline-derived CDR1 and CDR2 are SEHNR and FQNEAQ (reference sequence). Trimming at V came to 5 bases and at J to 4 bases, leaving 7 bases not matched to a gene. The CDR3 contains 15 residues. CDR3 coding DNA: TGTGCCAGCAGCGACCCTAGCGGGAGGTTGTACGAGCAGTACTTC. This sequence encodes CASSDPSGRLYEQYF.

The rearrangement joins TRBV28 to TRBJ1-5; TRBD1 might be the D (6 bases). This CDR3 comprises 15 residues. Germline V CDR1 and CDR2: MDHEN, SYDVKM. Between the trimmed V and J ends, which lost 11 bases and 0 bases, there was a span of 17 bases. For the CDR3, the DNA is TGTGCCGTCCGGGACAACGCCTATAGCAATCAGCCCCAGCATTTT. It translates to CAVRDNAYSNQPQHF.

The chain employs TRBV15 and TRBJ1-4, with D possibly matching TRBD1 (5 bases). CDR3 size: 15 residues. The ends were cut back, 2 bases at V and 0 bases at J, with 7 bases in the middle. From germline, CDR1 is LNHNV and CDR2 YYDKDF (reference sequence). The CDR3 loop reads CATSRRGSTNEKLFF. DNA for the CDR3: TGTGCCACCAGCAGAAGGGGTTCAACTAATGAAAAACTGTTTTTT.

The chain is built from TRBV29-1 and TRBJ2-7; 9 bases are a match to TRBD2. Unmatched junction bases numbered 22, after V lost 6 bases and J lost 7 bases. This CDR3 region has 17 residues. Germline V gene sequence: CDR1 SQVTM, CDR2 ANQGSEA. The CDR3 DNA sequence: TGCAGCGTACGAGGGAGAGGCGGGAGGGCTCACCTACGGGAGCAGTACTTC. It translates to CSVRGRGGRAHLREQYF.

In DNA, the CDR3 is TGTGCCAGCAGTCTCCAACCGACAGGGGGCTCATACGAGCAGTACTTC. Its translation is CASSLQPTGGSYEQYF. The V and J genes are TRBV27 and TRBJ2-7; 10 positions match TRBD1. The CDR3 runs 16 residues. Germline V gene data show CDR1 as MNHEY and CDR2 as SMNVEV (reference sequence). V dropped 5 bases and J dropped 4; count of bases not matched to a gene: 11.

This chain connects TRBV6-6 to TRBJ2-5, with D possibly being TRBD2 (6 bases). V gave up 8 bases and J gave up 5 bases, with 9 bases separating them. The CDR3 extends over 11 amino acids. The V gene's germline CDR1 is MNHNY and CDR2 SVGAGI (reference sequence). CDR3 sequence (DNA): TGTGCCAGCGAACTAGCTGAGACCCAGTACTTC. It codes for CASELAETQYF.

This clone was picked up a small number of times. The chain employs TRBV9 and TRBJ2-2; TRBD2 might be the D (6 bases). Germline V gene data show CDR1 as SGDLS and CDR2 as YYNGEE. V gave up 0 bases and J gave up 2 bases, with 11 bases separating them. CDR3 size: 16 residues. DNA for the CDR3: TGTGCCAGCAGCGTAGCGGAGGGCGGTAACACCGGGGAGCTGTTTTTT. This translates into CASSVAEGGNTGELFF.

This chain joins TRBV5-1 and TRBJ2-2, with D possibly TRBD2 on 5 matching bases. V was trimmed by 4 bases and J by 2 bases, leaving 15 bases between them. There are 16 residues in the CDR3. Germline V CDR1 and CDR2: SGHRS, YFSETQ. The CDR3 loop is CASSRDSGGNTGELFF. The CDR3 nucleotides read TGCGCCAGCAGCCGCGATTCCGGAGGAAACACCGGGGAGCTGTTTTTT.